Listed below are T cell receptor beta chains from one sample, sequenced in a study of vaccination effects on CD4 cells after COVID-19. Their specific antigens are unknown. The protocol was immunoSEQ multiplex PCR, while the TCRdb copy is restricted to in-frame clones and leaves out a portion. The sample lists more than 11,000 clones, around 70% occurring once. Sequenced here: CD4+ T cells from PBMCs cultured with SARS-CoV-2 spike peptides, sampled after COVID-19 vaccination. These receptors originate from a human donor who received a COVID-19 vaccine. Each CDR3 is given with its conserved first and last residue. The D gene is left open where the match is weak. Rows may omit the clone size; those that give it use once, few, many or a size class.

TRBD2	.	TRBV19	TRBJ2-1	CASSASGRGGEQFF	TGTGCCAGTAGTGCTAGCGGGAGAGGCGGTGAGCAGTTCTTC
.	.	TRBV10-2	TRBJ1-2	CASSESKDTYGYTF	TGCGCCAGCAGTGAGTCTAAGGACACCTATGGCTACACCTTC
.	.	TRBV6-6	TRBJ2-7	CASSPSYPSAYEQYF	TGTGCCAGCAGTCCATCCTACCCCTCCGCCTACGAGCAGTACTTC
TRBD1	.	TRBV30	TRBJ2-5	CAWSGLQGKQETQYF	TGTGCCTGGAGTGGGCTACAGGGGAAACAAGAGACCCAGTACTTC
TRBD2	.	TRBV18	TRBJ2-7	CASSPSLAGNYEQYF	TGTGCCAGCTCACCCAGCCTAGCGGGAAACTACGAGCAGTACTTC
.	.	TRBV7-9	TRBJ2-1	CASSLGGLRGGDEQFF	TGTGCCAGCAGCTTAGGGGGGCTCCGGGGTGGGGATGAGCAGTTCTTC
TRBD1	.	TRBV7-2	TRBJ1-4	CASSWTGANEKLFF	TGTGCCAGCAGCTGGACAGGGGCCAATGAAAAACTGTTTTTT
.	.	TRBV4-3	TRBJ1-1	CASSQEPPLNTEAFF	TGCGCCAGCAGCCAAGAGCCCCCCCTTAACACTGAAGCTTTCTTT
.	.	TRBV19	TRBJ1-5	CASSMFGASNQPQHF	TGTGCCAGTAGTATGTTCGGGGCTTCCAATCAGCCCCAGCATTTT
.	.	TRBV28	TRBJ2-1	CASSGYNEQFF	TGTGCCAGCTCTGGGTACAATGAGCAGTTCTTC
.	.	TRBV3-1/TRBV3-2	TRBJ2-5	CASSHRGGKETQYF	TGTGCCAGCAGCCATCGAGGGGGGAAAGAGACCCAGTACTTC
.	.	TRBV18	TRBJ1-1	CASSPGGPEAFF	TGTGCCAGCTCACCAGGGGGTCCTGAAGCTTTCTTT
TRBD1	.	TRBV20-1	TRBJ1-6	CSASIMDRREAPLHF	TGCAGTGCTAGTATTATGGACAGGAGAGAAGCACCCCTCCACTTT
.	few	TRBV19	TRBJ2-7	CASRRGAQTSEQYF	TGTGCCAGCCGGAGGGGGGCGCAAACATCCGAGCAGTACTTC
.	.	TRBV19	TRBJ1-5	CASLSGSNQPQHF	TGTGCCAGCCTCAGCGGTAGCAATCAGCCCCAGCATTTT
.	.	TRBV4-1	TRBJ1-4	CASSPSWANEKLFF	TGCGCCAGCAGCCCCTCTTGGGCTAATGAAAAACTGTTTTTT
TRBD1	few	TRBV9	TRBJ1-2	CASSPRTGGVLYGYTF	TGTGCCAGCAGCCCAAGGACAGGGGGTGTCCTCTATGGCTACACCTTC
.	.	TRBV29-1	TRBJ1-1	CSVVTVEAFF	TGCAGCGTTGTAACAGTTGAAGCTTTCTTT
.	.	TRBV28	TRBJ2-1	CASSFPTNLLRQGGYNEQFF	TGTGCCAGCAGTTTCCCTACCAATCTACTCAGGCAGGGGGGGTACAATGAGCAGTTCTTC
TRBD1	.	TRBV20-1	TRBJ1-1	CSATGQGAFF	TGCAGTGCTACCGGACAGGGAGCTTTCTTT
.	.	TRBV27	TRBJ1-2	CASSQWAGRDYGYTF	TGTGCCAGCAGCCAGTGGGCAGGGCGGGACTATGGCTACACCTTC
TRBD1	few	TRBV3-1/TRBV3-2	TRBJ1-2	CASSRQGVGYTF	TGTGCCAGCAGCAGACAGGGAGTGGGCTACACCTTC
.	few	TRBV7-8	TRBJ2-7	CASSLVTSSYEQYF	TGTGCCAGCAGCTTAGTAACATCCTCCTACGAGCAGTACTTC
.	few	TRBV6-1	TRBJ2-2	CASSEGKWRELFF	TGTGCCAGCAGTGAAGGAAAGTGGCGGGAGCTGTTTTTT
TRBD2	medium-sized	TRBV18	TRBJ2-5	CASSPGSSGRSETQYF	TGTGCCAGCTCACCAGGATCTAGCGGGAGGTCGGAGACCCAGTACTTC
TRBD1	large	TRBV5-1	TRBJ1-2	CASSLVPISGTDTYGYTF	TGCGCCAGCAGCTTGGTCCCTATCTCCGGGACAGATACCTATGGCTACACCTTC
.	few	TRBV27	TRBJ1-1	CASSRGAVNTEAFF	TGTGCCAGCAGCCGAGGGGCGGTGAACACTGAAGCTTTCTTT
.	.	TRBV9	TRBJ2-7	CASSPREALSYEQYF	TGTGCCAGCAGCCCCAGGGAAGCTCTCTCCTACGAGCAGTACTTC
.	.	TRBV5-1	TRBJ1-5	CASSTGQLDQPQHF	TGCGCCAGCAGCACCGGACAGCTCGATCAGCCCCAGCATTTT
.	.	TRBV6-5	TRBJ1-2	CASASYYGYTF	TGTGCCAGCGCCTCCTACTATGGCTACACCTTC
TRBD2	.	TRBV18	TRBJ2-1	CASSPSLAGRNEQFF	TGTGCCAGCTCACCCTCGCTAGCGGGAAGAAATGAGCAGTTCTTC
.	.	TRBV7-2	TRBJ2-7	CASSPRTERYEQYF	TGTGCCAGCAGCCCCCGGACGGAACGCTACGAGCAGTACTTC
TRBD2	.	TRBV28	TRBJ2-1	CASSPRHGRRTYNEQFF	TGTGCCAGCAGCCCCCGTCACGGGAGGAGGACCTACAATGAGCAGTTCTTC